Listed here are 27 T cell receptor beta chains from one sample, sequenced in a study of blood T cell repertoires in COVID-19. Profiled with immunoSEQ multiplex PCR; TCRdb holds only in-frame clones, not every one. Of some 170,000 clones listed, over 70% were seen once; the top ten hold 6.5% to 9%. Sequencing used peripheral blood. The receptors originated from a woman between 40 and 55 years old with COVID-19, enrolled during active disease.

This clone was picked up a small number of times. The chain uses TRBV6-5 and TRBJ1-2; 10 bases are a match to TRBD1. The CDR3 spans 13 residues. Trimming cost V 5 bases and J 8 bases; bases outside gene matches: 5. The germline V gene encodes CDR1 MNHEY and CDR2 SVGAGI. The CDR3 DNA reads as TGTGCCAGCAGTCATGGGACAGGGGACGGCTACACCTTC. Protein: CASSHGTGDGYTF.

The chain is built from TRBV4-1 and TRBJ1-2; D call uncertain. Germline CDR1 is MGHRA and CDR2 is YSYEKL. V was shortened by 8 bases and J by 5 bases, with 15 bases between the two germline ends. This CDR3 contains 13 residues. The CDR3 DNA is TGCGCCAGCGCGAGGGAGGGAAATTATGGCTACACCTTC. Translating gives CASAREGNYGYTF.

V usage is TRBV5-1 and J usage is TRBJ2-5; 7 positions match TRBD2. CDR3 length equals 14 residues. The J segment lost 0 bases and the V segment lost 5 bases, leaving 4 bases of the junction unmatched. Germline-derived CDR1 and CDR2 are SGHRS and YFSETQ. The CDR3 protein is CASSRAGDQETQYF. The CDR3 DNA reads as TGCGCCAGCAGTCGGGCGGGGGACCAAGAGACCCAGTACTTC. Using reference TRBV5-1 and TRBJ2-5 for the parts outside the CDR3, the full variable domain is KAGVTQTPRYLIKTRGQQVTLSCSPISGHRSVSWYQQTPGQGLQFLFEYFSETQRNKGNFPGRFSGRQFSNSRSEMNVSTLELGDSALYLCASSRAGDQETQYFGPGTRLLVL.

This sequence joins TRBV7-2 and TRBJ2-5, with D possibly TRBD2 on 5 matching bases. CDR3 length: 13 amino acids. The V gene lost 4 bases and the J gene lost 5 bases, with 11 bases spanning the gap. Germline values: CDR1 SGHTA, CDR2 FQGNSA. CDR3 sequence (DNA): TGTGCCAGCAGCTACACACTAGGGGAGACCCAGTACTTC. Protein product: CASSYTLGETQYF.

The V and J genes are TRBV29-1 and TRBJ1-1; D uncertain. The V end was cut by 8 bases, the J end by 8 bases, with 21 bases between. The CDR3 sequence is 13 residues long. Germline loops: CDR1 SQVTM, CDR2 ANQGSEA. CDR3 sequence reads: CSPLWSSPSEAFF. The CDR3 DNA is TGCAGCCCACTGTGGTCTTCCCCCTCGGAAGCTTTCTTT.

The rearrangement links TRBV29-1 to TRBJ2-1; 7 bases fit TRBD2. Germline V CDR1 and CDR2: SQVTM, ANQGSEA. Trimming removed 3 bases from V and 4 bases from J; junction bases left unmatched: 6. The CDR3 totals 14 residues. This CDR3 reads CSVDGLAEYNEQFF. CDR3 DNA sequence: TGCAGCGTTGACGGCCTAGCGGAATACAATGAGCAGTTCTTC.

The chain has TRBV5-1 and TRBJ2-3; 10 bases align to TRBD2. The CDR3 loop spans 17 amino acids. The trim removed 0 bases at V and 5 bases at J, leaving 9 bases unmatched. CDR1 is SGHRS, CDR2 YFSETQ, per germline. The CDR3 DNA follows: TGCGCCAGCAGCTTGGGCCAGCGGGGGGGCCCTATAGATACGCAGTATTTT. Protein sequence: CASSLGQRGGPIDTQYF.

The V call is TRBV20-1, the J call TRBJ2-3; 9 nucleotides agree with TRBD2. V shed 8 bases and J 3 bases; nucleotides not matched to a gene: 0. The CDR3 is 11 amino acids. The germline V gene has CDR1 DFQATT and CDR2 SNEGSKA (reference sequence). As DNA, the CDR3 is TGCAGTAGCGGGAGGACAGATACGCAGTATTTT. It yields the protein CSSGRTDTQYF.

V is TRBV7-6 and J is TRBJ2-1, with D unclear. This CDR3 is built from 14 residues. Germline V gives CDR1 SGHVS, CDR2 FNYEAQ. V lost 5 bases, J lost 3 bases, and 11 bases lay in between. CDR3 sequence: CASSIPEDYNEQFF. In DNA form, the CDR3 reads TGTGCCAGCAGCATCCCAGAGGACTACAATGAGCAGTTCTTC.

This clone showed up just once. The chain recombines TRBV2 with TRBJ2-5; 7 bases are shared with TRBD2. V gave up 6 bases and J gave up 5 bases; unmatched junction bases: 6. The CDR3 covers 13 residues. Germline loops: CDR1 SNHLY, CDR2 FYNNEI. DNA for the CDR3: TGTGCCAGCAGGGGGGGGACCCGGGAGACCCAGTACTTC. Amino acid sequence: CASRGGTRETQYF.

The gene calls are TRBV4-2 and TRBJ2-7; TRBD1 matches 7 bases. J was trimmed by 2 bases and V by 1 base; bases with no gene match: 5. The CDR3 has 15 residues. CDR1 LGHNA and CDR2 YNFKEQ come from the germline V gene. CDR3 protein: CASSQGGGTAYEQYF. In DNA, the CDR3 is TGTGCCAGCAGCCAAGGTGGTGGGACAGCCTACGAGCAGTACTTC.

The V and J genes are TRBV14 and TRBJ2-7, with 8 bases aligning to TRBD2. CDR3 size: 15 residues. Germline-derived CDR1 and CDR2 are SGHDN and FVKESK. V was pared by 4 bases and J by 7 bases, with 12 bases of the junction left unmatched. The CDR3 bases are TGTGCCAGCAGCCCCAGGAAGACGGGAGGGGGAGAGCAGTACTTC. The encoded protein is CASSPRKTGGGEQYF.

The V gene is TRBV24-1, the J gene TRBJ2-6, with D maybe TRBD1 (5 bases). Germline CDR1 and CDR2: KGHDR and SFDVKD. The ends were cut back, 9 bases at V and 0 bases at J, with 14 bases in the middle. The CDR3 is 16 residues long. CDR3 sequence (DNA): TGTGCCACCTTTGAGACAGTTTCCTCTGGGGCCAACGTCCTGACTTTC. Protein: CATFETVSSGANVLTF.

The chain uses TRBV15 and TRBJ1-3; D unclear. V lost 1 base and J lost 7, with 14 bases in between. The CDR3 is 15 amino acids. Germline CDR1 LNHNV, CDR2 YYDKDF (reference sequence). The CDR3, as DNA: TGTGCCACCAGCAGAGGAGGTATCTCCCCTAACACCATATATTTT. Protein: CATSRGGISPNTIYF.

This clone was observed a few times. The chain links TRBV5-1 to TRBJ1-6; 7 nucleotides agree with TRBD1. The CDR3 loop spans 17 amino acids. The V and J ends lost 2 bases and 7 bases, in that order; junction bases with no gene match: 12. Per germline, CDR1 SGHRS and CDR2 YFSETQ. CDR3 residues: CASSFAQTGLTNSPLHF. Here the CDR3 DNA reads TGCGCCAGCAGCTTTGCCCAGACAGGGCTAACGAATTCACCCCTCCACTTT.

As DNA, the CDR3 is TGCGCCAGCAGCTACTCGAGTGACAGGCCGTATGGCTACACCTTC. Its protein is CASSYSSDRPYGYTF. The rearrangement uses TRBV5-1 and TRBJ1-2; maybe TRBD1 (6 bases). V was pared by 3 bases and J by 5 bases, with 17 bases between. The length of the CDR3 is 15 residues. Looked up from germline, CDR1 is SGHRS and CDR2 is YFSETQ.

In its sample, this clone was seen once. The V and J genes are TRBV11-2 and TRBJ1-1, with TRBD1 matching 7 bases. CDR3 length: 16 residues. The V segment lost 4 bases and the J segment 3 bases; nucleotides outside the gene matches: 11. Germline V CDR1 and CDR2: SGHAT, FQNNGV. The CDR3 DNA is TGTGCCAGCAGCTCCTTAAGGGGGCGCAGAGACACTGAAGCTTTCTTT. This codes for CASSSLRGRRDTEAFF.

This clone was recorded only once. In DNA form, the CDR3 reads TGTGCCAGCAGTTTGGGACTAGCTAGTCCCAATGAGCAGTTCTTC. It is translated as CASSLGLASPNEQFF. V usage is TRBV27 and J usage is TRBJ2-1, with 9 bases aligning to TRBD2. With 3 bases clipped from V and 6 bases from J, the junction kept 6 bases outside the gene matches. Germline V lookup: CDR1 MNHEY, CDR2 SMNVEV (reference sequence). CDR3 length: 15 residues.

The V call is TRBV18, the J call TRBJ2-2; TRBD2 matches 11 bases. The CDR3 contains 18 residues. Germline assignment: CDR1 KGHSH and CDR2 LQKENI. Unmatched junction bases numbered 6, after V lost 3 bases and J lost 0 bases. DNA of the CDR3: TGTGCCAGCTCACCGGCGACTAGCGGGACCGCGAACACCGGGGAGCTGTTTTTT. As protein: CASSPATSGTANTGELFF.

This clone has more than one count but fewer than ten. The V and J genes are TRBV11-1 and TRBJ1-4, with a possible D match to TRBD1 (5 bases). Germline V CDR1 and CDR2: SGHAT, FQDESV (reference sequence). The germline V and J ends were trimmed by 5 bases and 3 bases, with 10 bases remaining between them. The CDR3 extends over 14 amino acids. The CDR3 region is CASSRQSSNEKLFF. The CDR3 DNA is TGTGCCAGCAGCCGACAGTCCTCTAATGAAAAACTGTTTTTT. Filled out from reference TRBV11-1 and TRBJ1-4, the complete variable domain reads EAEVAQSPRYKITEKSQAVAFWCDPISGHATLYWYRQILGQGPELLVQFQDESVVDDSQLPKDRFSAERLKGVDSTLKIQPAELGDSAMYLCASSRQSSNEKLFFGSGTQLSVL.

V gene TRBV7-9 combines with J gene TRBJ1-4; 8 bases map to TRBD1. Germline-derived CDR1 and CDR2 are SEHNR and FQNEAQ (reference sequence). This CDR3 comprises 15 residues. J lost 11 bases, V lost 5 bases, and 13 bases had no gene match. CDR3 bases: TGTGCCAGCAGCCCCTCGGACAGGGTAGCTCCTAAACTGTTTTTT. This encodes CASSPSDRVAPKLFF.

V is TRBV19 and J is TRBJ2-3, with TRBD2 matching over 7 bases. The CDR3 contains 15 residues. Germline V CDR1 and CDR2: LNHDA, SQIVND (reference sequence). V dropped 5 bases and J dropped 5; count of bases not matched to a gene: 10. The CDR3: CASSSGTIMGDTQYF. The CDR3 nucleotides are TGTGCCAGTAGTTCTGGGACTATAATGGGAGATACGCAGTATTTT.

This clone was recorded once. The chain combines TRBV19 with TRBJ1-5; D might be TRBD1 (5 bases). This CDR3 comprises 17 residues. Deletions cut 2 bases from V and 1 base from J, with 15 bases between. The germline V gene has CDR1 LNHDA and CDR2 SQIVND (reference sequence). The CDR3 DNA sequence: TGTGCCAGTAGTATATCAGGGAGGGGTGCCAGCAATCAGCCCCAGCATTTT. This translates into CASSISGRGASNQPQHF.

The chain is built from TRBV24-1 and TRBJ2-7; D possibly corresponds to TRBD1 (5 bases). CDR3 length: 16 residues. The germline CDR1 and CDR2 sequences are KGHDR and SFDVKD. Between the trimmed V and J ends, which lost 5 bases and 4 bases, there was a span of 20 bases. CDR3 bases: TGTGCCACCAGTGCCCCACTTGACAGACCTGAATACGAGCAGTACTTC. Translation: CATSAPLDRPEYEQYF.

The gene calls are TRBV28 and TRBJ2-5, with 8 bases that match TRBD2. Looked up from germline, CDR1 is MDHEN and CDR2 is SYDVKM. The CDR3 covers 16 residues. The trim removed 3 bases at V and 5 bases at J, leaving 11 bases unmatched. CDR3 bases: TGTGCCAGCAGTTTGTTAGCGGGAAGTCAGTGGGAGACCCAGTACTTC. This codes for CASSLLAGSQWETQYF. Combining the CDR3 with reference TRBV28 and TRBJ2-5 gives the whole variable domain DVKVTQSSRYLVKRTGEKVFLECVQDMDHENMFWYRQDPGLGLRLIYFSYDVKMKEKGDIPEGYSVSREKKERFSLILESASTNQTSMYLCASSLLAGSQWETQYFGPGTRLLVL.

The CDR3 bases are TGTGCCAGCACCCCGGGAAGTTGGGTCACTGAAGCTTTCTTT. It encodes CASTPGSWVTEAFF. V usage is TRBV6-5 and J usage is TRBJ1-1; D unclear. Trimming left V 7 bases short and J 4 bases short, with 16 bases between. The CDR3 covers 14 residues. Germline-derived CDR1 and CDR2 are MNHEY and SVGAGI.

The chain links TRBV9 to TRBJ2-3; unclear D gene. This CDR3 comprises 15 residues. Germline-derived CDR1 and CDR2 are SGDLS and YYNGEE. The V and J ends lost 3 bases and 0 bases respectively, with 11 bases between them. CDR3 protein: CASSALGASTDTQYF. CDR3 nucleotide sequence: TGTGCCAGCAGCGCTTTAGGAGCTAGCACAGATACGCAGTATTTT.